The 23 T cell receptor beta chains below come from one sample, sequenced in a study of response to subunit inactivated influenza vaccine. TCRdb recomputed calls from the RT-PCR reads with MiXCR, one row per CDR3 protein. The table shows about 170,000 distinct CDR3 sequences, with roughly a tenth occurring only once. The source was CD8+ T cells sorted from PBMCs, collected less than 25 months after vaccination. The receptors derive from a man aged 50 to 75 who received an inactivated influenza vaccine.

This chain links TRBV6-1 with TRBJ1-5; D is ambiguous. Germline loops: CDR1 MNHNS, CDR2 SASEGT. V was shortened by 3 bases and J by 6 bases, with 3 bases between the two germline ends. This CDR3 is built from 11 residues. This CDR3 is CASSDAQPQHF. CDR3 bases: TGTGCCAGCAGTGATGCTCAGCCCCAGCATTTT.

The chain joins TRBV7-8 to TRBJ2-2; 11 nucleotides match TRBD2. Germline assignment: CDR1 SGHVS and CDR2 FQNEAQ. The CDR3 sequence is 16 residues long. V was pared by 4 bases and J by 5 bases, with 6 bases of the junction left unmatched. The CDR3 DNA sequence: TGTGCCAGCAGCTCCGAGACTAGCGGGGTTACCGGGGAGCTGTTTTTT. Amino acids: CASSSETSGVTGELFF.

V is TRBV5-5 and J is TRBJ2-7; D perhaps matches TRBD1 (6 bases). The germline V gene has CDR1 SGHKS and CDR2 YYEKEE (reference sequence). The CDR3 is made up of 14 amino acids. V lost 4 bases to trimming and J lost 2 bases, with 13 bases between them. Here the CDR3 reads CASSRETGTYEQYF. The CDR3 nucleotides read TGTGCCAGCAGCCGAGAGACAGGAACCTACGAGCAGTACTTC.

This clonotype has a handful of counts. In DNA form, the CDR3 reads TGCGCCAGCAGCCACGCAGGGGTTGGAGAGACCCAGTACTTC. Translated, it gives CASSHAGVGETQYF. The V and J genes are TRBV4-1 and TRBJ2-5, with a weak D call TRBD1 (6 bases). The CDR3 totals 14 residues. The germline V gene encodes CDR1 MGHRA and CDR2 YSYEKL. V lost 3 bases to trimming and J lost 4 bases, with 12 bases between them.

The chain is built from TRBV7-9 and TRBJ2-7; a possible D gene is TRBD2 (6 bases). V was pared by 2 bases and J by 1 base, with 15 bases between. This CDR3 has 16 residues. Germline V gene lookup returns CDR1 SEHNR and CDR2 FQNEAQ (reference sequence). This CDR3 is CASSLSRGGNSYEQYF. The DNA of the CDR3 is TGTGCCAGCAGCTTAAGTCGCGGAGGGAATTCCTACGAGCAGTACTTC.

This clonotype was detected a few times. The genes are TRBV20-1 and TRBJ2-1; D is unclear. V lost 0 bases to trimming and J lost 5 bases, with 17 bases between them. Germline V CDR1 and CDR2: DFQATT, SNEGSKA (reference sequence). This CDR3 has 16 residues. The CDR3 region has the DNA TGCAGTGCTAGAGATTACGGCGGATTGGCCAACAATGAGCAGTTCTTC. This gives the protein CSARDYGGLANNEQFF.

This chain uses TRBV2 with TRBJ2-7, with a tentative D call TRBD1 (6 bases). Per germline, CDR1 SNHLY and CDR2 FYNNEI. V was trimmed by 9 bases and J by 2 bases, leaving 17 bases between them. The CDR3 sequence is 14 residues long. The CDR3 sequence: CARAHRDRTYEQYF. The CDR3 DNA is TGTGCCAGAGCCCACAGGGATCGCACCTACGAGCAGTACTTC.

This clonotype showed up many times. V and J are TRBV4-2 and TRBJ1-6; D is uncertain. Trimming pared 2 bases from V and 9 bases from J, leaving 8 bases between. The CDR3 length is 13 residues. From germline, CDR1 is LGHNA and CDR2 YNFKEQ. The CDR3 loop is CASSQFEGSPLHF. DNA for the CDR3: TGTGCCAGCAGCCAATTCGAGGGTTCACCCCTCCACTTT.

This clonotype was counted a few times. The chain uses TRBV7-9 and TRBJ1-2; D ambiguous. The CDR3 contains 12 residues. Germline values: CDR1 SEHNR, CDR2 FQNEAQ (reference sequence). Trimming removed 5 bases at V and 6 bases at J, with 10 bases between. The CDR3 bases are TGTGCCAGCAGCCTTGGTGGGAATGGCTACACCTTC. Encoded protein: CASSLGGNGYTF.

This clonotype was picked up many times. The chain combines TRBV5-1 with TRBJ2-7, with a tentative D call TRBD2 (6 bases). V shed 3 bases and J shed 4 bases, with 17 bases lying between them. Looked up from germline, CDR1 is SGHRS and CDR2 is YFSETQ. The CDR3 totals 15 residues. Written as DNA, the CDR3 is TGCGCCAGCAGCTGGGTCGGCGGGGAGGATTACGAGCAGTACTTC. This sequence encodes CASSWVGGEDYEQYF.

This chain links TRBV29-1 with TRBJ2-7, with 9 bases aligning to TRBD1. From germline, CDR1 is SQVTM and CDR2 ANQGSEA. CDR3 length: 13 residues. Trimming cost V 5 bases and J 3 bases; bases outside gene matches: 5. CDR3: CSVPTGGGYEQYF. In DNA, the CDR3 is TGCAGCGTTCCGACAGGGGGAGGCTACGAGCAGTACTTC.

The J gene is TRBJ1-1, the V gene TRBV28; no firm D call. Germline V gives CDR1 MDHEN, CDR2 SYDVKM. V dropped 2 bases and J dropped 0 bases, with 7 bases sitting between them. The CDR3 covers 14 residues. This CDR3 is CASSLMGLNTEAFF. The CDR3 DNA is TGTGCCAGCAGTTTAATGGGTTTGAACACTGAAGCTTTCTTT.

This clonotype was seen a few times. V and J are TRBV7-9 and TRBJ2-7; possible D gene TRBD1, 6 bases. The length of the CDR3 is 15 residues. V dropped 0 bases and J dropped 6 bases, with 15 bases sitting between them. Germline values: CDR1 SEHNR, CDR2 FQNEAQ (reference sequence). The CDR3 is CASSLAPQGMTEQYF. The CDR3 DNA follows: TGTGCCAGCAGCTTAGCGCCTCAGGGGATGACCGAGCAGTACTTC. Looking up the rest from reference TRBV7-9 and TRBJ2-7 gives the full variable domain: DTGVSQNPRHKITKRGQNVTFRCDPISEHNRLYWYRQTLGQGPEFLTYFQNEAQLEKSRLLSDRFSAERPKGSFSTLEIQRTEQGDSAMYLCASSLAPQGMTEQYFGPGTRLTVT.

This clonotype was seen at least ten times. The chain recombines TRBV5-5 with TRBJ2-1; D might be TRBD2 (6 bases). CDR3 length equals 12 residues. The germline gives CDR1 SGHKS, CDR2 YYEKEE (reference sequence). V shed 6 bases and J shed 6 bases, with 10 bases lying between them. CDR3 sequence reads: CASIRETNEQFF. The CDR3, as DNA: TGTGCCAGCATTCGGGAGACCAATGAGCAGTTCTTC.

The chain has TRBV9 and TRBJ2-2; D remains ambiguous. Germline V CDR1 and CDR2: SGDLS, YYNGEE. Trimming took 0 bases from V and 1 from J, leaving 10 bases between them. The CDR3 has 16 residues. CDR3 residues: CASSVARQMNTGELFF. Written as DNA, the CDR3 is TGTGCCAGCAGCGTAGCTCGGCAGATGAACACCGGGGAGCTGTTTTTT.

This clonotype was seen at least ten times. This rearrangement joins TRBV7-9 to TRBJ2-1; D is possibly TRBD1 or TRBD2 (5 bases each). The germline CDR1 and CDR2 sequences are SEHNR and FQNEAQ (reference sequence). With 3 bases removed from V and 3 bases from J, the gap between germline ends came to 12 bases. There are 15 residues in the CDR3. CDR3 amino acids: CASSLRGDYYNEQFF. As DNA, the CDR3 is TGTGCCAGCAGCTTGAGGGGAGACTACTACAATGAGCAGTTCTTC.

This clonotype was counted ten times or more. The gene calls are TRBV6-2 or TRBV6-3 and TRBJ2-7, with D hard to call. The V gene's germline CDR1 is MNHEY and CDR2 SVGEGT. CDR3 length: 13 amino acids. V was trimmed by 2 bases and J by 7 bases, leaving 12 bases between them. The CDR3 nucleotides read TGTGCCAGCAGTTACGCACCGAGCTGGGAGCAGTACTTC. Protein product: CASSYAPSWEQYF.

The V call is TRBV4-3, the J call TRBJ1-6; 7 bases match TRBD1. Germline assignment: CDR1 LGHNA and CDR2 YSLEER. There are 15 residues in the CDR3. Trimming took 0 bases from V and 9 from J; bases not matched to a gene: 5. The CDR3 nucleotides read TGCGCCAGCAGCCAAGAGGACAGGCCGCGTTCACCCCTCCACTTT. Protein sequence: CASSQEDRPRSPLHF.

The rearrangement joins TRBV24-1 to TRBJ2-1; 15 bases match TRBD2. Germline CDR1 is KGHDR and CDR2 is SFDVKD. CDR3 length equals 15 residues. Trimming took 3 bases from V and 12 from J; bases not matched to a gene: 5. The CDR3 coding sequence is TGTGCCACCAGTGATCTAGGACTAGCGGGAGGGTTGCAGTTCTTC. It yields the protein CATSDLGLAGGLQFF.

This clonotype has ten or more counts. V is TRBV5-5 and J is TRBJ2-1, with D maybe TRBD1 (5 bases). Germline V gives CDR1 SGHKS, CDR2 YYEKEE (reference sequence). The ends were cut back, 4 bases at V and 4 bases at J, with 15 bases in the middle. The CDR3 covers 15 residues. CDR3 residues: CASSPDILFYNEQFF. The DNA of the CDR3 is TGTGCCAGCAGCCCGGACATACTCTTTTACAATGAGCAGTTCTTC.

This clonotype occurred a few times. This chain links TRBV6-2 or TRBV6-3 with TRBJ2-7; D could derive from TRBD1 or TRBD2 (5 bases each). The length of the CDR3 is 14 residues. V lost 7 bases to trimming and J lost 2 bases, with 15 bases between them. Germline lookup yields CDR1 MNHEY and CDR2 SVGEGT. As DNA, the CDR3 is TGTGCCAGCACCCGGGACCTACTAACCTACGAGCAGTACTTC. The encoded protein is CASTRDLLTYEQYF.

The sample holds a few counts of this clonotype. The CDR3 bases are TGTGCCAGCAGTTTATCGAAGGGATATTACGAGCAGTACTTC. Its translation: CASSLSKGYYEQYF. This chain joins TRBV27 and TRBJ2-7; D unresolved. Trimming took 0 bases from V and 4 from J, leaving 10 bases between them. Germline loops: CDR1 MNHEY, CDR2 SMNVEV (reference sequence). The CDR3 sequence is 14 residues long.

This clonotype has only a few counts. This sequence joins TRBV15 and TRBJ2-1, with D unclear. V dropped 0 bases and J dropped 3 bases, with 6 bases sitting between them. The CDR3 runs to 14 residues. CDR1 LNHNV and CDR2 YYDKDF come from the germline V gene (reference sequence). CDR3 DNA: TGTGCCACCAGCAGAGATTTGGGCTACAATGAGCAGTTCTTC. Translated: CATSRDLGYNEQFF.